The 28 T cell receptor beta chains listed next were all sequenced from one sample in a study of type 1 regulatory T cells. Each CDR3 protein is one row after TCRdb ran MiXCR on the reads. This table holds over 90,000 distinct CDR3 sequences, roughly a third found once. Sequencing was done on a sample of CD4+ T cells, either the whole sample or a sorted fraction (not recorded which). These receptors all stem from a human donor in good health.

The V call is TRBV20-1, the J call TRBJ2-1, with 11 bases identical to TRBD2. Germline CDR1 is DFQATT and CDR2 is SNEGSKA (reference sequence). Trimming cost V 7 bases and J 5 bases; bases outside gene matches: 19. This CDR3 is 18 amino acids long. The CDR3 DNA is TGCAGTGTCCGCGCCGGACTAGCGGGCCCTGGGGGCAACAATGAGCAGTTCTTC. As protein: CSVRAGLAGPGGNNEQFF.

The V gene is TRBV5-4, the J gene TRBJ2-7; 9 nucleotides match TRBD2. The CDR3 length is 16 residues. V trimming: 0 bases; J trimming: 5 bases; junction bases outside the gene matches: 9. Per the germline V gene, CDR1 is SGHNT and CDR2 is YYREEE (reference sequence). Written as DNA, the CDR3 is TGTGCCAGCAGCTTGGTTTGGGCGGGAGGGCCGAACGAGCAGTACTTC. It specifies CASSLVWAGGPNEQYF.

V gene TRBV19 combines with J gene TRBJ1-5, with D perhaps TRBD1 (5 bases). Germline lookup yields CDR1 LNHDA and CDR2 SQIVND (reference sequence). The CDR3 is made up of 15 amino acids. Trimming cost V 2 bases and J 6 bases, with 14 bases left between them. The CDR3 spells CASSIPTTGSQPQHF. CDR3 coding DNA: TGTGCCAGTAGTATACCTACAACAGGATCTCAGCCCCAGCATTTT.

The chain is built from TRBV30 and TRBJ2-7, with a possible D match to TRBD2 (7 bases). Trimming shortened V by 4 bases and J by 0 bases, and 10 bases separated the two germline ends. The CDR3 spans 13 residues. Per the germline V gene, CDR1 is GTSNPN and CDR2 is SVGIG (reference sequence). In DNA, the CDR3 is TGTGCCTGGAAGGGGGGGTACTCCTACGAGCAGTACTTC. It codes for CAWKGGYSYEQYF.

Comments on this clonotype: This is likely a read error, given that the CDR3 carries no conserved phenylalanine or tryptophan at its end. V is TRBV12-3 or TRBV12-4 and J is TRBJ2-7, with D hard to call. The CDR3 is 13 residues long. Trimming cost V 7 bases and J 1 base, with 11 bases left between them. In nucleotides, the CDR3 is TGTGCCAGCACCCTGACACCTTCCTACGAGCAGTACCTC. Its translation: CASTLTPSYEQYL.

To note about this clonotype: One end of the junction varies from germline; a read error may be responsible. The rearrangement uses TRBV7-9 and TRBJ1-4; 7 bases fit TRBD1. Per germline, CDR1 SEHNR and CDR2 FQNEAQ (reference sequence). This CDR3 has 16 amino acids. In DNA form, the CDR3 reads TGTGCCAGCAGCTCCGATTACAGGGGCCTCGGGGAAAATCTGTTTTTT. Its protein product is CASSSDYRGLGENLFF.

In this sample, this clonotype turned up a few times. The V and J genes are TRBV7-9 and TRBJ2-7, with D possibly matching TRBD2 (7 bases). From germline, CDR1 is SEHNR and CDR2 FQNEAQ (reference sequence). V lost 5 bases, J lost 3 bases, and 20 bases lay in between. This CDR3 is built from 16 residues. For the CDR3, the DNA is TGTGCCAGCAGCGCCGCGGGGGCGGAACGAAACTACGAGCAGTACTTC. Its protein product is CASSAAGAERNYEQYF.

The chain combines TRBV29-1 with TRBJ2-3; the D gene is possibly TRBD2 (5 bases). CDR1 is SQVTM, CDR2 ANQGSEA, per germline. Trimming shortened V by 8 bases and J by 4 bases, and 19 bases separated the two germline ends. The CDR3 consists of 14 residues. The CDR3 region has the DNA TGCAGCTTTACCCCAGGCTTCGGGGCAGATACGCAGTATTTT. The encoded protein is CSFTPGFGADTQYF.

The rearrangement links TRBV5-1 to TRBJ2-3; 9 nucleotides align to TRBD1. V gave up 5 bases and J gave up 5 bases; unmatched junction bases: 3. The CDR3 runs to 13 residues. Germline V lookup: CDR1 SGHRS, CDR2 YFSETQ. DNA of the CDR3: TGCGCCAGCAGATCGACAGGGGGAGATACGCAGTATTTT. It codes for CASRSTGGDTQYF. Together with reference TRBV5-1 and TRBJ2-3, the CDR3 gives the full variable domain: KAGVTQTPRYLIKTRGQQVTLSCSPISGHRSVSWYQQTPGQGLQFLFEYFSETQRNKGNFPGRFSGRQFSNSRSEMNVSTLELGDSALYLCASRSTGGDTQYFGPGTRLTVL.

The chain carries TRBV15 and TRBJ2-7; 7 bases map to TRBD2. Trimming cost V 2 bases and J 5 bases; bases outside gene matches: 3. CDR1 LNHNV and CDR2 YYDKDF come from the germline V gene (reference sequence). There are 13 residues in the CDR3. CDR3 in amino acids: CATSRPTSNEQYF. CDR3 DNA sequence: TGTGCCACCAGCAGACCGACTAGCAACGAGCAGTACTTC.

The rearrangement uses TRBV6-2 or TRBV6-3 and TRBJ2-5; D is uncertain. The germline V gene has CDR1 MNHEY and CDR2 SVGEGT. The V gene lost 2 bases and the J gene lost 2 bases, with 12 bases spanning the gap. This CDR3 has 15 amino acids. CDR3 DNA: TGTGCCAGCAGTTACCCTAACAGTTTACAAGAGACCCAGTACTTC. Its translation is CASSYPNSLQETQYF.

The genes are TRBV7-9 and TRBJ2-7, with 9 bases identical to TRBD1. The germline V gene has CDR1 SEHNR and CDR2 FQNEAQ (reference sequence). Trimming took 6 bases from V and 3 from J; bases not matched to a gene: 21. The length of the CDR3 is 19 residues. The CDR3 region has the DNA TGTGCCAGCAGTCTAATTAAGGGAGTACGGGTGACAGGGGGCTACGAGCAGTACTTC. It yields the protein CASSLIKGVRVTGGYEQYF. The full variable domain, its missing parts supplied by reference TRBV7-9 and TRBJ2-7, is DTGVSQNPRHKITKRGQNVTFRCDPISEHNRLYWYRQTLGQGPEFLTYFQNEAQLEKSRLLSDRFSAERPKGSFSTLEIQRTEQGDSAMYLCASSLIKGVRVTGGYEQYFGPGTRLTVT.

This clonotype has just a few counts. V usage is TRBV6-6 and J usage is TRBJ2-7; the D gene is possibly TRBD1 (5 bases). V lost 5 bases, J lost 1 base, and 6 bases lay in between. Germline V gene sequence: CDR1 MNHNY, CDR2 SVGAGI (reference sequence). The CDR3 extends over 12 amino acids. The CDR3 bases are TGTGCCAGCAGTCAGGGATCCTACGAGCAGTACTTC. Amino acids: CASSQGSYEQYF.

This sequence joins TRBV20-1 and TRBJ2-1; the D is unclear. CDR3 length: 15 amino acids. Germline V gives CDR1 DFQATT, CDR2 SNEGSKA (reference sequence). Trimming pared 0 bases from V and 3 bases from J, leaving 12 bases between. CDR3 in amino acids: CSARETADFYNEQFF. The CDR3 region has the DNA TGCAGTGCTAGAGAAACAGCCGACTTCTACAATGAGCAGTTCTTC.

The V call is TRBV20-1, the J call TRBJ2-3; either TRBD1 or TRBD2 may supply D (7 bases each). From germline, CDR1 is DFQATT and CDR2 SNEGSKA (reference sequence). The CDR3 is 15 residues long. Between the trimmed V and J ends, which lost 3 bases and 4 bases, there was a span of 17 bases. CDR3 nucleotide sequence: TGCAGTGCTAGCCCAGGGGGAGGGGGCCCAGATACGCAGTATTTT. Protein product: CSASPGGGGPDTQYF.

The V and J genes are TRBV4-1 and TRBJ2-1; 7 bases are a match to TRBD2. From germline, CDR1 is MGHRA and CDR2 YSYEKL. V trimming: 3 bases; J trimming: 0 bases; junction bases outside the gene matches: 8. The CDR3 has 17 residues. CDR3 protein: CASSQGNGRSSYNEQFF. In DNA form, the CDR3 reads TGCGCCAGCAGCCAGGGGAACGGGAGGAGCTCCTACAATGAGCAGTTCTTC.

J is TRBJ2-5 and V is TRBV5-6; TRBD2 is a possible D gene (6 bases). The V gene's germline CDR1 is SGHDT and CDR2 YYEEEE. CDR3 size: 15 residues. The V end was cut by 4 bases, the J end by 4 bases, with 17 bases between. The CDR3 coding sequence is TGTGCCAGCAGCGGTCTAGCGAGGGGATCAGAGACCCAGTACTTC. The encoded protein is CASSGLARGSETQYF.

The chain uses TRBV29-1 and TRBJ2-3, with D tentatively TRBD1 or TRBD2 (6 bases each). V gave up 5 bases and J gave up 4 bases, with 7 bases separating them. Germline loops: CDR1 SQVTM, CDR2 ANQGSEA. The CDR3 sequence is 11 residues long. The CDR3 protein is CSVRGADTQYF. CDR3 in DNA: TGCAGCGTTAGGGGGGCAGATACGCAGTATTTT.

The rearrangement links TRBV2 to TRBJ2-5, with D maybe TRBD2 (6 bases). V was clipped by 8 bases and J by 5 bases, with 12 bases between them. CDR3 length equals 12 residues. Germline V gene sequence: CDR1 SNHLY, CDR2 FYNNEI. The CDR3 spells CASGRPGETQYF. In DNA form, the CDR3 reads TGTGCCAGCGGGAGGCCTGGCGAGACCCAGTACTTC.

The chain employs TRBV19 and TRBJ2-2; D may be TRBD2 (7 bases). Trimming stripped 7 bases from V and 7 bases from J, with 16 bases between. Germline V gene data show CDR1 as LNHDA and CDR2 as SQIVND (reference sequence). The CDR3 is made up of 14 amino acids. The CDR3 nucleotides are TGTGCCAGTAAGGGGGAGGGTGACTACGGGGAGCTGTTTTTT. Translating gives CASKGEGDYGELFF.

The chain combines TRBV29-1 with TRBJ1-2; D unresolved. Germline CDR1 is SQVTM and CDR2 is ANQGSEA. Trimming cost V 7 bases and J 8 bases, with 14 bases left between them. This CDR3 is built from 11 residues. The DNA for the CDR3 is TGCAGCGAGTGGACGGGAGAGGGCTACACCTTC. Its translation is CSEWTGEGYTF. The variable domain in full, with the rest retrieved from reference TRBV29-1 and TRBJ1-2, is SAVISQKPSRDICQRGTSLTIQCQVDSQVTMMFWYRQQPGQSLTLIATANQGSEATYESGFVIDKFPISRPNLTFSTLTVSNMSPEDSSIYLCSEWTGEGYTFGSGTRLTVV.

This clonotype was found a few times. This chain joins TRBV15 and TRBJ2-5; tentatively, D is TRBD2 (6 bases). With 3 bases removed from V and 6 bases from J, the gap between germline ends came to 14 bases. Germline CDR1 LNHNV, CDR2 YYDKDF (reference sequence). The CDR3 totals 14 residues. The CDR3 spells CATSSPGREQTQYF. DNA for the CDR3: TGTGCCACCAGCAGCCCCGGACGGGAGCAGACCCAGTACTTC.

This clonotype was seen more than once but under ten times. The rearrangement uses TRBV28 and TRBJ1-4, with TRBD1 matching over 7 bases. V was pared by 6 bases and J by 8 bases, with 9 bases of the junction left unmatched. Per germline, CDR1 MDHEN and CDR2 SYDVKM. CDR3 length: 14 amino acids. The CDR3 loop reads CASSSQGREEKLFF. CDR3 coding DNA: TGTGCCAGCAGCTCACAGGGGCGGGAGGAAAAACTGTTTTTT.

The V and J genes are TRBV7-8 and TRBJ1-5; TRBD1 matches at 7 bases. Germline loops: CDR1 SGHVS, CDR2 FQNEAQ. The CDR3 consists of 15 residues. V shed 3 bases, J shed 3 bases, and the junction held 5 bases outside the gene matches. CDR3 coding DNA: TGTGCCAGCAGCTTCGACGGGACAGTCAATCAGCCCCAGCATTTT. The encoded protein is CASSFDGTVNQPQHF.

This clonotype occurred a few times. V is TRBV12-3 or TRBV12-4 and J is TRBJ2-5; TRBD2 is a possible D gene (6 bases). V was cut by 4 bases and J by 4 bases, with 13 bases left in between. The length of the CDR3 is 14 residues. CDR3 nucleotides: TGTGCCAGCAGTTCTTGGGGGGTTCCAGAGACCCAGTACTTC. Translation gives CASSSWGVPETQYF.

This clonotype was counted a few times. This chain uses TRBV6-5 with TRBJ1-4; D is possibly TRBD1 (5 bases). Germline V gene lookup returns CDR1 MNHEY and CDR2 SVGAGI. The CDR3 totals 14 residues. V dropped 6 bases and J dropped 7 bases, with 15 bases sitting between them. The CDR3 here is CASRTTGRGEKLFF. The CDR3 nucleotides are TGTGCCAGCAGGACCACAGGTCGCGGTGAAAAACTGTTTTTT.

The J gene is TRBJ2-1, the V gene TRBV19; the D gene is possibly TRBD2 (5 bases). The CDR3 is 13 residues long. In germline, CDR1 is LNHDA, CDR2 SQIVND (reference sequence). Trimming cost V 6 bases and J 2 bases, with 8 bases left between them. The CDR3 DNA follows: TGTGCCAGTAGCCCGGGGACCTACAATGAGCAGTTCTTC. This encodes CASSPGTYNEQFF. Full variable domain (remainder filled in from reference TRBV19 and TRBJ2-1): DGGITQSPKYLFRKEGQNVTLSCEQNLNHDAMYWYRQDPGQGLRLIYYSQIVNDFQKGDIAEGYSVSREKKESFPLTVTSAQKNPTAFYLCASSPGTYNEQFFGPGTRLTVL.

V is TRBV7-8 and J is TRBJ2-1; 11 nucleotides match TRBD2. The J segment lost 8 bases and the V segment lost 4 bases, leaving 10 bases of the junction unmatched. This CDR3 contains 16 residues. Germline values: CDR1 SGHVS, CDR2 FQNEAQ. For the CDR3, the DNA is TGTGCCAGCAGCTCAGTAGCGGGAGGGCCGATAGATGAGCAGTTCTTC. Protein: CASSSVAGGPIDEQFF.